This T cell receptor beta chain came from a study of blood T cell repertoires in COVID-19. As for the study in general: The United States, Italy and Spain were the sources of the acute and convalescent COVID-19 samples. Sample material is recorded as cDNA or gDNA derived from T cells, B-cell-depleted T cells, or PBMCs.

The data were produced by immunoSEQ multiplex PCR, yet TCRdb's version contains in-frame clones alone and is incomplete. The sample lists about 89,000 clones; just under 85% were seen once. This CDR3 has 14 amino acids. Germline CDR1 is KGHDR and CDR2 is SFDVKD. V was pared by 5 bases and J by 0 bases, with 2 bases of the junction left unmatched. The receptor's source is a man between 65 and 85 years old with acute or convalescent COVID-19. The specimen sequenced was peripheral blood. J is TRBJ1-1 and V is TRBV24-1; 7 nucleotides line up with TRBD1. CDR3 residues: CATSGGQLNTEAFF. Written as DNA, the CDR3 is TGTGCCACCAGTGGGGGACAGTTGAACACTGAAGCTTTCTTT.